Below, 21 T cell receptor beta chains from the same sample are listed, as sequenced in a study of CD8 T cells in Susac syndrome. After extraction with the RNeasy kit, roughly 0.45 to 1 ug of the RNA was reverse transcribed using random hexamers. Each CDR3 protein is one row after TCRdb ran MiXCR on the immunoSEQ multiplex PCR reads. The table has 150,000 to 200,000 distinct CDR3 sequences, approximately 90% seen once. Input material: CD4+ T cells from PBMCs. These receptors all come from a human donor in good health.

The chain carries TRBV2 and TRBJ1-1; D might be TRBD1 (5 bases). The germline V gene encodes CDR1 SNHLY and CDR2 FYNNEI. Trimming removed 5 bases from V and 11 bases from J, with 15 bases in between. The CDR3 extends over 12 amino acids. CDR3: CASSLRAGDAFF. The CDR3 region has the DNA TGTGCCAGCAGTTTAAGGGCGGGGGATGCTTTCTTT.

The V gene is TRBV5-1, the J gene TRBJ2-7; D may match TRBD1 or TRBD2 (5 bases each). Trimming cost V 2 bases and J 4 bases, with 13 bases left between them. The CDR3 is 14 residues long. CDR1 is SGHRS, CDR2 YFSETQ, per germline. CDR3 in DNA: TGCGCCAGCAGCTTCCGGGACGATCGATACGAGCAGTACTTC. Translation: CASSFRDDRYEQYF.

The J gene is TRBJ1-5, the V gene TRBV5-1; TRBD1 might be the D (5 bases). CDR1 and CDR2 (germline): SGHRS, YFSETQ. The CDR3 is made up of 15 amino acids. V was shortened by 4 bases and J by 0 bases, with 11 bases between the two germline ends. CDR3 in amino acids: CASSPAGDSNQPQHF. CDR3 in DNA: TGCGCCAGCAGCCCCGCGGGGGATAGCAATCAGCCCCAGCATTTT.

The chain carries TRBV9 and TRBJ1-1; D gene uncertain. Germline lookup yields CDR1 SGDLS and CDR2 YYNGEE. V was trimmed by 7 bases and J by 4 bases, leaving 17 bases between them. The CDR3 has 14 amino acids. The CDR3 sequence: CASSPGGLGTEAFF. The CDR3 DNA reads as TGTGCCAGCTCCCCAGGAGGGTTGGGCACTGAAGCTTTCTTT.

The rearrangement uses TRBV20-1 and TRBJ2-7; perhaps TRBD2 as D (5 bases). This CDR3 has 14 residues. The germline V gene has CDR1 DFQATT and CDR2 SNEGSKA (reference sequence). V was trimmed by 1 base and J by 7 bases, leaving 17 bases between them. The CDR3 sequence is CSARVRSFAGEQYF. The CDR3 region has the DNA TGCAGTGCTAGAGTAAGGTCCTTCGCGGGTGAGCAGTACTTC.

This clonotype has just one count. The chain combines TRBV5-1 with TRBJ2-7; D may be TRBD2 (6 bases). This CDR3 is 13 amino acids long. Trimming removed 3 bases at V and 4 bases at J, with 11 bases between. Germline lookup yields CDR1 SGHRS and CDR2 YFSETQ. CDR3 sequence (DNA): TGCGCCAGCAGCTCGGGGGATGCATACGAGCAGTACTTC. Its protein product is CASSSGDAYEQYF.

The chain links TRBV10-2 to TRBJ2-3; 10 bases agree with TRBD2. CDR1 is WSHSY, CDR2 SAAADI, per germline. V was pared by 2 bases and J by 6 bases, with 5 bases of the junction left unmatched. The length of the CDR3 is 15 residues. This CDR3 is CASSESGGAADTQYF. The CDR3 DNA sequence: TGCGCCAGCAGTGAGAGCGGGGGGGCCGCGGATACGCAGTATTTT.

The gene calls are TRBV3-1 and TRBJ2-3; 10 positions agree with TRBD2. V lost 4 bases to trimming and J lost 4 bases; unmatched junction nucleotides: 8. The CDR3 is 16 residues long. Germline CDR1 and CDR2: LGHDT and YNNKEL (reference sequence). CDR3 DNA: TGTGCCAGCAGCCCCCCGGCCAGCGGGGGGGCAGATACGCAGTATTTT. Translation: CASSPPASGGADTQYF.

This clonotype appeared a single time. The rearrangement links TRBV3-1 to TRBJ1-1; D unresolved. V lost 2 bases and J 7 bases, leaving 11 bases between the germline ends. The CDR3 covers 13 residues. From germline, CDR1 is LGHDT and CDR2 YNNKEL (reference sequence). CDR3 sequence: CASSQLYDGEAFF. The CDR3 DNA is TGTGCCAGCAGCCAATTGTATGATGGTGAAGCTTTCTTT.

The chain links TRBV21-1 to TRBJ2-7; the table's D call, TRBD2, was not checked against the DNA. TRBV21-1 is deemed a pseudogene. This CDR3 has 15 amino acids. This CDR3 is CASSKRLAETYEQYF. Written as DNA, the CDR3 is TGTGCCAGCAGCAAACGTCTAGCGGAAACCTACGAGCAGTACTTC.

V is TRBV5-1 and J is TRBJ2-5; 9 bases are shared with TRBD1. V shed 4 bases, J shed 5 bases, and the junction held 6 bases outside the gene matches. Germline CDR1 is SGHRS and CDR2 is YFSETQ. The CDR3 has 14 amino acids. CDR3 in amino acids: CASSTGTGTETQYF. CDR3 DNA: TGCGCCAGCAGCACCGGGACAGGGACGGAGACCCAGTACTTC.

V usage is TRBV19 and J usage is TRBJ1-2; D not resolved. This CDR3 spans 15 amino acids. CDR1 is LNHDA, CDR2 SQIVND, per germline (reference sequence). Deletions cut 4 bases from V and 0 bases from J, with 12 bases between. The CDR3 DNA is TGTGCCAGTAGTAGCGTGGGCACCGCTAACTATGGCTACACCTTC. It encodes CASSSVGTANYGYTF.

This rearrangement joins TRBV6-5 to TRBJ2-7, with D uncertain. V lost 0 bases and J 13 bases, leaving 10 bases between the germline ends. Germline V gene data show CDR1 as MNHEY and CDR2 as SVGAGI. The CDR3 loop spans 11 amino acids. The CDR3 region is CASSYSALGYF. The CDR3, as DNA: TGTGCCAGCAGTTACTCTGCCCTCGGTTACTTC.

This sequence joins TRBV9 and TRBJ2-1; no clear D. The germline V gene encodes CDR1 SGDLS and CDR2 YYNGEE. V lost 6 bases, J lost 5 bases, and 15 bases lay in between. The CDR3 loop spans 14 amino acids. The CDR3 spells CASTKTEANNEQFF. The CDR3 region has the DNA TGTGCCAGCACTAAAACGGAAGCTAACAATGAGCAGTTCTTC.

The genes are TRBV3-1 and TRBJ2-2; D uncertain. There are 16 residues in the CDR3. Germline loops: CDR1 LGHDT, CDR2 YNNKEL (reference sequence). V was trimmed by 0 bases and J by 0 bases, leaving 8 bases between them. This CDR3 is CASSQERAANTGELFF. In DNA, the CDR3 is TGTGCCAGCAGCCAAGAGAGAGCAGCGAACACCGGGGAGCTGTTTTTT.

This chain links TRBV19 with TRBJ1-1; no firm D call. CDR1 and CDR2 from the germline V gene are LNHDA and SQIVND (reference sequence). This CDR3 spans 13 amino acids. V shed 5 bases and J shed 8 bases, with 15 bases lying between them. In nucleotides, the CDR3 is TGTGCCAGTAGTCCTTTCGGCCAAAGCGAAGCTTTCTTT. Translation gives CASSPFGQSEAFF.

This clonotype came up once. The chain is built from TRBV4-1 and TRBJ2-6, with D hard to call. This CDR3 is 16 amino acids long. Trimming stripped 4 bases from V and 4 bases from J, with 14 bases between. Germline CDR1 is MGHRA and CDR2 is YSYEKL. The CDR3 DNA is TGCGCCAGCAGCCTTTCCCCGGGTGCGGGGGCCAACGTCCTGACTTTC. Translating it yields CASSLSPGAGANVLTF.

The CDR3 DNA reads TGTGCCAGCTCTGAGGCGGGTACGGATTCACCCCTCCACTTT. It is translated as CASSEAGTDSPLHF. The rearrangement joins TRBV18 to TRBJ1-6; D is unclear. This CDR3 has 14 amino acids. Trimming shortened V by 6 bases and J by 8 bases, and 14 bases separated the two germline ends. The germline CDR1 and CDR2 sequences are KGHSH and LQKENI.

The genes are TRBV11-2 and TRBJ1-2; D is unclear. The CDR3 is 12 amino acids. V lost 3 bases and J lost 3, with 5 bases in between. The germline gives CDR1 SGHAT, CDR2 FQNNGV. The CDR3 reads CASSFHDYGYTF. CDR3 DNA sequence: TGTGCCAGCAGCTTCCACGACTATGGCTACACCTTC.

The chain combines TRBV20-1 with TRBJ1-1; D is ambiguous. CDR1 and CDR2 from the germline V gene are DFQATT and SNEGSKA (reference sequence). Trimming pared 3 bases from V and 4 bases from J, leaving 3 bases between. The CDR3 consists of 10 residues. The CDR3 here is CSARGTEAFF. Written as DNA, the CDR3 is TGCAGTGCTAGGGGCACTGAAGCTTTCTTT.

Only one count was recorded for this clonotype. The chain uses TRBV28 and TRBJ1-4, with TRBD1 as a possible D gene (6 bases). The CDR3 has 14 amino acids. V was clipped by 8 bases and J by 7 bases, with 17 bases between them. The germline CDR1 and CDR2 sequences are MDHEN and SYDVKM. The CDR3 DNA reads TGTGCCAGCGTCTCACAGGGCGTTCGTGAAAAACTGTTTTTT. The encoded protein is CASVSQGVREKLFF.